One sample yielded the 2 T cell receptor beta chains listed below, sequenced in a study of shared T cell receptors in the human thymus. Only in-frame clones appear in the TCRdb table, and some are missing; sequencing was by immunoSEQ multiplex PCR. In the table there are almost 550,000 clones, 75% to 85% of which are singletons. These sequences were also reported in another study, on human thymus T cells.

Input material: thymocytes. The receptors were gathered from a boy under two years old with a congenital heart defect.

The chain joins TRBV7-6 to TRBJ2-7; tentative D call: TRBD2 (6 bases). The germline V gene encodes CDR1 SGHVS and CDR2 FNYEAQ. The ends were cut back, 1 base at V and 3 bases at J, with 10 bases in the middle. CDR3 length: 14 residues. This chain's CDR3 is CASSLESGSYEQYF. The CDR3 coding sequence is TGTGCCAGCAGCTTAGAGTCCGGGAGCTACGAGCAGTACTTC.

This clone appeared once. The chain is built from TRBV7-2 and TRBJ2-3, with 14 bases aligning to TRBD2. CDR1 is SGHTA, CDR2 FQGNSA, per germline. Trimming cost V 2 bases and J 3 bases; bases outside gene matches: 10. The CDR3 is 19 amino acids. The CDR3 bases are TGTGCCAGCAGCTTAAGACTAGCGGGGGGGGACCCCACAACAGATACGCAGTATTTT. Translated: CASSLRLAGGDPTTDTQYF.